This T cell receptor beta chain was obtained from a study of T-cell memory formation after mild COVID-19. TCRdb redid the calling of the 5' RACE reads with MiXCR, one entry per CDR3 protein. The table lists about 150,000 distinct CDR3 sequences, about 23% of them singletons. Study-wide findings and caveats: Day 15 to 85 contracting clones showed balanced CD4/CD8; later expanders leaned CD4+. Those CD4+ clones that contracted were mainly in CM and EM (CD8+ ones in EMRA). Second-wave clones peaking on day 37 lacked confirmed SARS-CoV-2 specificity.

On this clonotype: Its cognate antigen is unknown.

The CDR3 is 17 amino acids. After removal of 4 bases from V and 0 bases from J, the junction contained 7 bases not matched to a gene. Germline-derived CDR1 and CDR2 are MNHEY and SVGAGI. The sequence was collected from an adult woman who had mild COVID-19 (a few samples of this study predate the infection). Cell type and time point are not known. This sequence joins TRBV6-5 and TRBJ2-1, with 9 bases fitting TRBD2. The source material was PBMCs or a T cell subset sorted from them (not recorded which). CDR3 DNA: TGTGCCAGCAGTTCACGGCTAGCGGGAAGCTCCTACAATGAGCAGTTCTTC. This encodes CASSSRLAGSSYNEQFF.